This is a list of T cell receptor beta chains from one sample in a study of CD8+CD57+ T cells in acquired aplastic anemia. TCRdb reprocessed the reads via MiXCR and lists one record per CDR3 protein. The sample includes more than 250,000 distinct CDR3 sequences, roughly 50% of them seen just once. Sequenced input: sorted CD4+, CD8+, or CD8+CD57+ T cells (not recorded which) from PBMCs. These receptors all come from a human donor with severe aplastic anemia or a healthy control (not recorded which). CDR3s include the opening cysteine and the closing phenylalanine or tryptophan. Fields, in order: V gene, clone size, D gene, J gene, CDR3 DNA, CDR3 protein. The D gene is left open where the match is weak. Size tells how often a clone was seen (once, few, many) or the class of an expanded clone, and some rows leave it out.

V gene: TRBV7-8; clone size: many; D gene: TRBD1; J gene: TRBJ1-5; CDR3 DNA: TGTGCCAGCAGCTTCTCCCCTGACAGGGGAAGGCAGCCCCAGCATTTT; CDR3 protein: CASSFSPDRGRQPQHF
V gene: TRBV20-1; clone size: NA; D gene: NA; J gene: TRBJ2-5; CDR3 DNA: TGCAGTGCTAGAGTTGTTAGGGGTGGAGAGACCCAGTACTTC; CDR3 protein: CSARVVRGGETQYF
V gene: TRBV7-9; clone size: NA; D gene: NA; J gene: TRBJ1-4; CDR3 DNA: TGTGCCGGCACCTCTACAGGGCTACCTAATGAAAAACTGTTTTTT; CDR3 protein: CAGTSTGLPNEKLFF
V gene: TRBV3-1; clone size: NA; D gene: TRBD1; J gene: TRBJ2-1; CDR3 DNA: TGTGCCAGCAGCCAAGCAACAGGGGGCGCTTACAATGAGCAGTTCTTC; CDR3 protein: CASSQATGGAYNEQFF
V gene: TRBV25-1; clone size: once; D gene: TRBD2; J gene: TRBJ2-5; CDR3 DNA: TGTGCCAGCAGTGCTAGTCCACTAGCGGGGTTATCAGAGACCCAGTACTTC; CDR3 protein: CASSASPLAGLSETQYF
V gene: TRBV7-9; clone size: many; D gene: NA; J gene: TRBJ2-1; CDR3 DNA: TGTGCCAGCAGCTTAGGAGGGGTTTCCTACAATGAGCAGTTCTTC; CDR3 protein: CASSLGGVSYNEQFF
V gene: TRBV5-4; clone size: NA; D gene: NA; J gene: TRBJ2-1; CDR3 DNA: TGTGCCAGCAGCTCCTTTTCTCTGGTCAATGAGCAGTTCTTC; CDR3 protein: CASSSFSLVNEQFF
V gene: TRBV19; clone size: NA; D gene: TRBD2; J gene: TRBJ2-2; CDR3 DNA: TGTGCCAGTAAGGGGACTAGCGCAAACACCGGGGAGCTGTTTTTT; CDR3 protein: CASKGTSANTGELFF
V gene: TRBV19; clone size: NA; D gene: TRBD1; J gene: TRBJ1-5; CDR3 DNA: TGTGCCAGTGCGGGGACAGCTGAAGAGACCCAGCATTTT; CDR3 protein: CASAGTAEETQHF
V gene: TRBV7-2; clone size: NA; D gene: TRBD1; J gene: TRBJ1-2; CDR3 DNA: TGTGCCAGCAGCACCGACAGGGGCTATGGCTACACCTTC; CDR3 protein: CASSTDRGYGYTF
V gene: TRBV5-4; clone size: NA; D gene: NA; J gene: TRBJ1-1; CDR3 DNA: TGTGCCAGCAGCCTCCGGGCCACAATGAACACTGAAGCTTTCTTT; CDR3 protein: CASSLRATMNTEAFF
V gene: TRBV7-2; clone size: NA; D gene: TRBD2; J gene: TRBJ2-2; CDR3 DNA: TGTGCCAGCAGCTTAGGTCGTCGACTAGCGGGGGGCGGGGAGCTGTTTTTT; CDR3 protein: CASSLGRRLAGGGELFF
V gene: TRBV24-1; clone size: NA; D gene: TRBD1; J gene: TRBJ2-7; CDR3 DNA: TGTGCCACCAGTGACTCACGACAGGGTGGAAAGACCTACGAGCAGTACTTC; CDR3 protein: CATSDSRQGGKTYEQYF
V gene: TRBV19; clone size: NA; D gene: TRBD2; J gene: TRBJ2-3; CDR3 DNA: TGTGCCAGTAGTATCCTAGCGGGAGGGCCGCGGACAGATACGCAGTATTTT; CDR3 protein: CASSILAGGPRTDTQYF
V gene: TRBV30; clone size: few; D gene: NA; J gene: TRBJ1-2; CDR3 DNA: TGTGCCTGGAGCTCTTACCCTAACTCGGCCCCCTACACCTTC; CDR3 protein: CAWSSYPNSAPYTF
V gene: TRBV20-1; clone size: many; D gene: TRBD2; J gene: TRBJ2-1; CDR3 DNA: TGCAGTGCCCCCTGGGGGGGACTAGCGGGGCCGAGCTCCTACAATGAGCAGTTCTTC; CDR3 protein: CSAPWGGLAGPSSYNEQFF
V gene: TRBV5-4; clone size: NA; D gene: NA; J gene: TRBJ2-7; CDR3 DNA: TGTGCCAGCAGCTCTCTTAACGAGCAGTACTTC; CDR3 protein: CASSSLNEQYF
V gene: TRBV6-5; clone size: NA; D gene: NA; J gene: TRBJ2-7; CDR3 DNA: TGTGCCAGCGCACCGGGTCGTTCCCCCACCTACGAGCAGTACTTC; CDR3 protein: CASAPGRSPTYEQYF
V gene: TRBV19; clone size: NA; D gene: TRBD1; J gene: TRBJ1-5; CDR3 DNA: TGTGCCAGTAGTCCCCTTGGACAGGGGCGTCAGCCCCAGCATTTT; CDR3 protein: CASSPLGQGRQPQHF
V gene: TRBV12-3/TRBV12-4; clone size: many; D gene: TRBD1; J gene: TRBJ1-5; CDR3 DNA: TGTGCCAGCAGTTTAGGCCAGGGGGCGCAGGGCAATCAGCCCCAGCATTTT; CDR3 protein: CASSLGQGAQGNQPQHF
V gene: TRBV7-2; clone size: NA; D gene: NA; J gene: TRBJ2-5; CDR3 DNA: TGTGCCAGCAGACCTAGGGGTTGGGGTGAGACCCAGTACTTC; CDR3 protein: CASRPRGWGETQYF
V gene: TRBV7-6; clone size: once; D gene: NA; J gene: TRBJ1-5; CDR3 DNA: TGTGCCAGCAGCCCTTCCAGGGCACAGCCCCAGCATTTT; CDR3 protein: CASSPSRAQPQHF
V gene: TRBV14; clone size: NA; D gene: NA; J gene: TRBJ2-7; CDR3 DNA: TGTGCCAGCAGTAGGTGGGGGGTTTATTGGCAGTACTTC; CDR3 protein: CASSRWGVYWQYF
V gene: TRBV6-2/TRBV6-3; clone size: NA; D gene: NA; J gene: TRBJ2-1; CDR3 DNA: TGTGCCAGCAGTTACCCTCTCGTTAACAATGAGCAGTTCTTC; CDR3 protein: CASSYPLVNNEQFF
V gene: TRBV29-1; clone size: NA; D gene: NA; J gene: TRBJ2-7; CDR3 DNA: TGCAGCGCAACGCGGACGGCTGCCTACGAGCAGTACTTC; CDR3 protein: CSATRTAAYEQYF
V gene: TRBV24-1; clone size: NA; D gene: NA; J gene: TRBJ1-5; CDR3 DNA: TGTGCTAGAAGGACCGGACAAGTCAATCAGCCCCAGCATTTT; CDR3 protein: CARRTGQVNQPQHF
V gene: TRBV7-3; clone size: NA; D gene: NA; J gene: TRBJ2-7; CDR3 DNA: TGTGCCAGCAGCTTAGGTGGGTCCTCCTACGAGCAGTGCTTC; CDR3 protein: CASSLGGSSYEQCF
V gene: TRBV7-2; clone size: NA; D gene: TRBD1; J gene: TRBJ2-3; CDR3 DNA: TGTGCCAGCAGCTCAGGACAGGGGGCGAACACAGATACGCAGTATTTT; CDR3 protein: CASSSGQGANTDTQYF
V gene: TRBV7-3; clone size: NA; D gene: NA; J gene: TRBJ2-7; CDR3 DNA: TGTGCCAGCAGCTCGCCGGGCCCTCAACCCTACGAGCAGTACTTC; CDR3 protein: CASSSPGPQPYEQYF
V gene: TRBV2; clone size: NA; D gene: NA; J gene: TRBJ2-6; CDR3 DNA: TGTGCCAGTAAGGGGTATGGGGCCAACGTCCTGACTTTC; CDR3 protein: CASKGYGANVLTF
V gene: TRBV7-9; clone size: NA; D gene: TRBD1; J gene: TRBJ1-5; CDR3 DNA: TGTGCCAGCAGCTTAGGACAGGGAACTCAGCCCCAGCATTTT; CDR3 protein: CASSLGQGTQPQHF
V gene: TRBV19; clone size: once; D gene: NA; J gene: TRBJ1-4; CDR3 DNA: TGTGCCAGTAGACTCTCCGGGGTAGGAGAAAAACTGTTTTTT; CDR3 protein: CASRLSGVGEKLFF
V gene: TRBV25-1; clone size: NA; D gene: NA; J gene: TRBJ1-5; CDR3 DNA: TGTGCCAGCAGTGATTGGATCAGTTGGGGACATCAGAATCAGCCCCAGCATTTT; CDR3 protein: CASSDWISWGHQNQPQHF
V gene: TRBV7-2; clone size: NA; D gene: NA; J gene: TRBJ2-5; CDR3 DNA: TGTGCCAGCAGTGAATTTTCGGGGACGACGTCGGGGACCCAGTACTTC; CDR3 protein: CASSEFSGTTSGTQYF
V gene: TRBV11-3; clone size: NA; D gene: TRBD2; J gene: TRBJ2-2; CDR3 DNA: TGTGCCAGCAGCTTATTGAGCGGGAGTACCGGGGAGCTGTTTTTT; CDR3 protein: CASSLLSGSTGELFF
V gene: TRBV24-1; clone size: few; D gene: NA; J gene: TRBJ2-1; CDR3 DNA: TGTGCCACCAGTGATTTGTTAGAGGACAATGAGCAGTTCTTC; CDR3 protein: CATSDLLEDNEQFF
V gene: TRBV20-1; clone size: NA; D gene: TRBD1; J gene: TRBJ1-6; CDR3 DNA: TGCAGTGCTAGGCCGGGACAGGCGCTCCACTTT; CDR3 protein: CSARPGQALHF
V gene: TRBV19; clone size: NA; D gene: NA; J gene: TRBJ1-1; CDR3 DNA: TGTGCCAGTAGCACCCAATCCGAAGCTTTCTTT; CDR3 protein: CASSTQSEAFF
V gene: TRBV7-2; clone size: few; D gene: NA; J gene: TRBJ2-5; CDR3 DNA: TGTGCCAGCAGCCCAGACCCCCTGGAGACCCAGTACTTC; CDR3 protein: CASSPDPLETQYF
V gene: TRBV19; clone size: NA; D gene: NA; J gene: TRBJ1-5; CDR3 DNA: TGTGCCAGTAGTATAGCGACAGCCCTCAATCAGCCCCAGCATTTT; CDR3 protein: CASSIATALNQPQHF
V gene: TRBV5-4; clone size: NA; D gene: NA; J gene: TRBJ1-6; CDR3 DNA: TGTGCCGACTGGGTTTCACCCCTCCACTTT; CDR3 protein: CADWVSPLHF